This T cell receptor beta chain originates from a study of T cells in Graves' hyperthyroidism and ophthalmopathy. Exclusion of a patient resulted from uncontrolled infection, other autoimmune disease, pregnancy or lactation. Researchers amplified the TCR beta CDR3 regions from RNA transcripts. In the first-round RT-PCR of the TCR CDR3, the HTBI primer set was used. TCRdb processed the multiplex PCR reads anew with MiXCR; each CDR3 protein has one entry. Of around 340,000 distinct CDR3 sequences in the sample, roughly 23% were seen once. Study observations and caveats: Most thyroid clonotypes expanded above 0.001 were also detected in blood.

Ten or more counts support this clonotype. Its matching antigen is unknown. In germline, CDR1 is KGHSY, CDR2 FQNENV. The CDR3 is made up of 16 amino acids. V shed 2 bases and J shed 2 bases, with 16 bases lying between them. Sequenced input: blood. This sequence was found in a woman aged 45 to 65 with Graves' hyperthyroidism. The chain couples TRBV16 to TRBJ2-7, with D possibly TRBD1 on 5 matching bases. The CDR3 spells CASSQVQGFFPYEQYF. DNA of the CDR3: TGTGCCAGCAGCCAAGTCCAGGGATTCTTCCCCTACGAGCAGTACTTC.